A selection of T cell receptor beta chains follows, all from one sample in a study of immune evolution from preneoplasia to lung adenocarcinoma. TCRdb's table, derived via immunoSEQ multiplex PCR, lists solely in-frame clones and lacks some. The profile shows 7,500 to 10,000 clones, 65% to 80% of them singletons. Material: FFPE minimally invasive lung adenocarcinoma tissue. The receptors shown here come from a person aged 70 to 79 with lung adenocarcinoma. Some clones in this sample may be carry-over from other donors' samples. Each CDR3 is given with its conserved first and last residue. The D gene is left open where the match is weak. The size field is filled for only some rows; it gives once, few, many or a size class.

CDR3 length	D gene	clone size	V gene	J gene	CDR3 DNA	CDR3 protein
16	TRBD1	NA	TRBV5-1	TRBJ1-2	TGCGCCAGCAGCCTACCCGGGGGACAGGGGACCGATGGCTACACCTTC	CASSLPGGQGTDGYTF
17	NA	NA	TRBV4-2	TRBJ1-2	TGTGCCAGCAGCCAAGAAACCTTGACAATGTCTAACTATGGCTACACCTTC	CASSQETLTMSNYGYTF
13	NA	NA	TRBV19	TRBJ1-5	TGTGCCAGTAGTACGCAAGGCAATCAGCCCCAGCATTTT	CASSTQGNQPQHF
15	TRBD1	NA	TRBV7-6	TRBJ1-4	TGTGCCAGCAGCCAACAGGGGGCGTCTAATGAAAAACTGTTTTTT	CASSQQGASNEKLFF
14	NA	NA	TRBV9	TRBJ2-1	TGTGCCAGCAGCGTAGAACCAGGTTACAATGAGCAGTTCTTC	CASSVEPGYNEQFF
12	NA	NA	TRBV28	TRBJ1-2	TGTGCCAGCAGTCGTACTAACTATGGCTACACCTTC	CASSRTNYGYTF
18	NA	few	TRBV19	TRBJ2-2	TGTGCCAGTATAGGTACTGGACGCCACGATCCAGACACCGGGGAGCTGTTTTTT	CASIGTGRHDPDTGELFF
15	TRBD2	NA	TRBV5-1	TRBJ2-1	TGCGCCAGCAGCTTGGTAGCGGGGGGACACAATGAGCAGTTCTTC	CASSLVAGGHNEQFF
11	NA	NA	TRBV30	TRBJ2-5	TGTGCCTGGAGTGTACGCGAGACCCAGTACTTC	CAWSVRETQYF
17	TRBD1	NA	TRBV7-2	TRBJ2-7	TGTGCCAGCAGCACCCGACCGCCGGGACAGGGGGTCTACGAGCAGTACTTC	CASSTRPPGQGVYEQYF
12	NA	NA	TRBV29-1	TRBJ2-5	TGCAGCGGCCAGGGGAGGGGGGAGACCCAGTACTTC	CSGQGRGETQYF
15	NA	NA	TRBV6-5	TRBJ1-1	TGTGCCAGCAGTCGCTTCAACAGGGCTATCTCTGAAGCTTTCTTT	CASSRFNRAISEAFF
19	TRBD1	NA	TRBV5-4	TRBJ2-1	TGTGCCAGCAGGGGGACAGGAGAGAGCGGGTCGAGCTCCTACAATGAGCAGTTCTTC	CASRGTGESGSSSYNEQFF
15	NA	NA	TRBV6-5	TRBJ2-2	TGTGCCAGCAGTCCCCGACTAGTGAACACCGGGGAGCTGTTTTTT	CASSPRLVNTGELFF
16	NA	NA	TRBV5-4	TRBJ2-7	TGTGCCAGCAGCTTGGGTTTACCAGCTACGGGCTACGAGCAGTACTTC	CASSLGLPATGYEQYF
14	NA	few	TRBV7-9	TRBJ1-1	TGTGCCAGCAGCCCGGGGACGGCCGCTGGGGTAGCTTTCTTT	CASSPGTAAGVAFF
13	NA	once	TRBV6-5	TRBJ2-7	TGTGCCAGCAGAAGGACATCCACCTACGAGCAGTACTTC	CASRRTSTYEQYF
16	TRBD2	NA	TRBV5-4	TRBJ2-3	TGTGCCAGCAGCTTGGCCCCAGCGGGGGGGCCGGATACGCAGTATTTT	CASSLAPAGGPDTQYF
16	NA	NA	TRBV27	TRBJ1-1	TGTGCCAGCAGAAGGGAGTCAGGCCGGGGGAACACTGAAGCTTTCTTT	CASRRESGRGNTEAFF
15	TRBD1	NA	TRBV6-6	TRBJ1-4	TGTGCCAGCAGTTTGGGACAGGGGTCGAATGAAAAACTGTTTTTT	CASSLGQGSNEKLFF
15	NA	NA	TRBV7-6	TRBJ1-1	TGTGCCAGCAGCTTAAGTTCTCTCGGGAACACTGAAGCTTTCTTT	CASSLSSLGNTEAFF
11	NA	NA	TRBV30	TRBJ2-7	TGTGCCTGGAGTGTGGGCTACGAGCAGTACTTC	CAWSVGYEQYF
16	TRBD2	NA	TRBV5-6	TRBJ2-7	TGTGCCAGCAGCTTGCCGCTGGGCGGGGGATACTACGAGCAGTACTTC	CASSLPLGGGYYEQYF
14	TRBD1	NA	TRBV6-1	TRBJ1-2	TGTGCCAGCAGCCCGGGACAGGAGAGAGGTGGCTACACCTTC	CASSPGQERGGYTF
14	NA	NA	TRBV30	TRBJ1-2	TGTGCCCTTGGAGAAGAGGGGGCTAACTATGGCTACACCTTC	CALGEEGANYGYTF
17	TRBD1	NA	TRBV18	TRBJ2-1	TGTGCCAGCTCGCGATTAAAGACAGGGGTTTCCTACAATGAGCAGTTCTTC	CASSRLKTGVSYNEQFF
15	NA	NA	TRBV7-8	TRBJ2-7	TGTGCCAGCAGCTTAGATGGCGGTGCGACCTACGAGCAGTACTTC	CASSLDGGATYEQYF
14	NA	NA	TRBV6-6	TRBJ2-1	TGTGCCAGCAAGTCTGACAGGTTGTACAATGAGCAGTTCTTC	CASKSDRLYNEQFF
14	NA	NA	TRBV2	TRBJ2-7	TGTGCCAGCAGTGCACAGGGAAGGCCCTACGAGCAGTACTTC	CASSAQGRPYEQYF
15	TRBD2	few	TRBV6-5	TRBJ2-7	TGTGCCAGCAGGATATTACTAGCGGGGTCCTACGAGCAGTACTTC	CASRILLAGSYEQYF
14	TRBD2	few	TRBV27	TRBJ2-7	TGTGCCAGCAGTAGAAGCGGGAGGGCCTACGAGCAGTACTTC	CASSRSGRAYEQYF
14	TRBD2	NA	TRBV2	TRBJ2-3	TGTGCCAGGACTAGCGGGAGTACATCAGATACGCAGTATTTT	CARTSGSTSDTQYF
15	TRBD1	NA	TRBV5-4	TRBJ2-7	TGTGCCAGCAGCTTGGATCAGGGGGACTCCTACGAGCAGTACTTC	CASSLDQGDSYEQYF